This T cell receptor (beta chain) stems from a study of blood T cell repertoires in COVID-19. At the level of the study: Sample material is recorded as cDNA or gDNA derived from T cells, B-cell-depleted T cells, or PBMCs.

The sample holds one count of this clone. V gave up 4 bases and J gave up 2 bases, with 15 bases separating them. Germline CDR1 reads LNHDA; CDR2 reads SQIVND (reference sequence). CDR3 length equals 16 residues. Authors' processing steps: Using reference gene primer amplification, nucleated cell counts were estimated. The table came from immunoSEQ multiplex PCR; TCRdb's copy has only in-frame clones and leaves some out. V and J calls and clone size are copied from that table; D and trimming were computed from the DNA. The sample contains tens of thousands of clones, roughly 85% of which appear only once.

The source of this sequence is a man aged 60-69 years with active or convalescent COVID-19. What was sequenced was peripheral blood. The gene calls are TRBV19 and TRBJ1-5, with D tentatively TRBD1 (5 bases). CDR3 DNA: TGTGCCAGTAGTAGAAGGGGCGGTTCTGGCAATCAGCCCCAGCATTTT. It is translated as CASSRRGGSGNQPQHF.